This T cell receptor (beta chain) was identified in a study of blood T cells in healthy people across ages. General observations from the study: What prevented conclusive comparison of naive and antigen-experienced cells was that PBMCs were unsorted.

As concerns this clonotype: Its specificity is unknown.

V was shortened by 4 bases and J by 11 bases, with 18 bases between the two germline ends. Germline V CDR1 and CDR2: SGHRS, YFSETQ. There are 13 residues in the CDR3. Combining a sample-barcoded 5' primer with a J-beta primer mix, a second PCR ran for about 6 to 11 cycles. In TCRdb, the 5' RACE reads were re-called with MiXCR into one record per CDR3 protein. The table shows about a million distinct CDR3 sequences, with roughly half occurring only once. Extraction yielded at least 5 micrograms of total RNA per sample. This TCR derives from a woman aged 55-69 years in good health. Sequencing was done on a sample of blood. This chain connects TRBV5-1 to TRBJ2-5; D is possibly TRBD2 (5 bases). The CDR3 DNA reads as TGCGCCAGCAGCACCGAACTAGGGAATGCGCAGTACTTC. It encodes CASSTELGNAQYF.